The 19 T cell receptor beta chains presented below share a single source sample, sequenced in a study of early T cells in non-severe SARS-CoV-2 infection. TCRdb re-called the 5' RACE reads with MiXCR, one entry per CDR3 protein. The table records approximately 65,000 distinct CDR3 sequences, about an eighth of them present only once. What was sequenced was whole blood. These receptors were taken from an adult who was a healthcare worker with PCR-confirmed SARS-CoV-2 infection or an uninfected control (not recorded which).

This chain connects TRBV5-4 to TRBJ1-1, with TRBD1 matching over 9 bases. Germline assignment: CDR1 SGHNT and CDR2 YYREEE (reference sequence). V was clipped by 4 bases and J by 5 bases; unmatched bases: 15. CDR3 length equals 17 residues. CDR3 sequence: CASSSRDRAEPRTEAFF. The DNA of the CDR3 is TGTGCCAGCAGCAGCCGGGACAGGGCCGAGCCTAGGACTGAAGCTTTCTTT.

The table lists this clonotype with many counts. This sequence joins TRBV27 and TRBJ1-5; TRBD1 aligns across 7 bases. V was clipped by 3 bases and J by 1 base; unmatched bases: 6. There are 16 residues in the CDR3. Germline CDR1 MNHEY, CDR2 SMNVEV (reference sequence). CDR3 protein: CASSLSPTGSNQPQHF. CDR3 DNA: TGTGCCAGCAGTTTGTCCCCGACAGGGAGCAATCAGCCCCAGCATTTT.

Only a few counts were recorded for this clonotype. V gene TRBV11-2 combines with J gene TRBJ1-4, with 7 bases lining up with TRBD1. Losses at the gene ends were 10 bases for V and 8 bases for J; bases not matched to a gene: 13. The CDR3 is made up of 14 amino acids. CDR1 is SGHAT, CDR2 FQNNGV, per germline. The CDR3 region is CAKPMRGLGEKLFF. DNA of the CDR3: TGTGCCAAACCAATGAGGGGGCTTGGAGAAAAACTGTTTTTT.

At least ten counts were recorded for this clonotype. Germline and junction disagree at one end, which may indicate a read error. The chain couples TRBV19 to TRBJ1-4; D is uncertain. CDR3 length: 11 residues. Per the germline V gene, CDR1 is LNHDA and CDR2 is SQIVND (reference sequence). The CDR3: CASSIDQHKIF. The CDR3 DNA reads as TGTGCCAGTAGTATAGATCAGCACAAGATTTTT.

The rearrangement uses TRBV10-1 and TRBJ2-2, with a weak D call TRBD1 (6 bases). The germline V and J ends were trimmed by 8 bases and 0 bases, with 13 bases remaining between them. Germline CDR1 reads WNHNN; CDR2 reads SYGVQD (reference sequence). CDR3 length: 15 residues. The CDR3 coding sequence is TGCGCCAGCTCACGGGACACCGCGAACACCGGGGAGCTGTTTTTT. Translated, it gives CASSRDTANTGELFF.

The chain couples TRBV5-1 to TRBJ1-1; D is unclear. Trimming stripped 3 bases from V and 3 bases from J, with 3 bases between. This CDR3 spans 11 amino acids. Germline V CDR1 and CDR2: SGHRS, YFSETQ. The CDR3 nucleotides read TGCGCCAGCAGCTCTTACACTGAAGCTTTCTTT. It codes for CASSSYTEAFF.

This clonotype has only one observation. The chain joins TRBV4-2 to TRBJ2-7, with 7 bases that match TRBD1. The CDR3 has 14 amino acids. The germline gives CDR1 LGHNA, CDR2 YNFKEQ. After removal of 1 base from V and 5 bases from J, the junction contained 5 bases not matched to a gene. The CDR3 nucleotides read TGTGCCAGCAGCCAAGTGCACAGGGGAAACGAGCAGTACTTC. It yields the protein CASSQVHRGNEQYF.

This clonotype was detected once. V gene TRBV29-1 combines with J gene TRBJ2-5, with D tentatively TRBD1 (7 bases). V dropped 4 bases and J dropped 5 bases, with 11 bases sitting between them. Germline CDR1 is SQVTM and CDR2 is ANQGSEA. The CDR3 has 12 amino acids. The CDR3 coding sequence is TGCAGCGTTGGCGGGACAGCGGAGACCCAGTACTTC. Protein: CSVGGTAETQYF.

The rearrangement joins TRBV12-3 or TRBV12-4 to TRBJ1-2; no reliable D call. V gave up 5 bases and J gave up 4 bases, with 11 bases separating them. The CDR3 extends over 13 amino acids. The CDR3 region is CASSPNPGYGYTF. DNA of the CDR3: TGTGCCAGCAGTCCGAATCCCGGCTATGGCTACACCTTC.

This sequence joins TRBV6-2 or TRBV6-3 and TRBJ2-5; TRBD2 matches 10 bases. The CDR3 contains 15 residues. CDR1 and CDR2 from the germline V gene are MNHEY and SVGEGT. V was pared by 4 bases and J by 2 bases, with 4 bases of the junction left unmatched. CDR3 bases: TGTGCCAGCAGTTCCGGACTAGCGGTACAAGAGACCCAGTACTTC. This codes for CASSSGLAVQETQYF.

This clonotype was counted many times. The gene calls are TRBV11-2 and TRBJ2-7; D is perhaps TRBD2 (5 bases). The CDR3 sequence is 14 residues long. In germline, CDR1 is SGHAT, CDR2 FQNNGV. V dropped 6 bases and J dropped 3 bases, with 15 bases sitting between them. The CDR3 region has the DNA TGTGCCAGCAGAAGAGGGATGATCAGCTACGAGCAGTACTTC. As protein: CASRRGMISYEQYF. Based on the CDR3 plus reference TRBV11-2 and TRBJ2-7, the full variable domain is EAGVAQSPRYKIIEKRQSVAFWCNPISGHATLYWYQQILGQGPKLLIQFQNNGVVDDSQLPKDRFSAERLKGVDSTLKIQPAKLEDSAVYLCASRRGMISYEQYFGPGTRLTVT.

The gene calls are TRBV7-2 and TRBJ1-3, with D tentatively TRBD1 (6 bases). Trimming pared 2 bases from V and 2 bases from J, leaving 13 bases between. In germline, CDR1 is SGHTA, CDR2 FQGNSA. CDR3 length: 16 residues. The CDR3: CASSLRPGEPGNTIYF. CDR3 nucleotide sequence: TGTGCCAGCAGCTTAAGGCCAGGGGAGCCTGGAAACACCATATATTTT. Combining the CDR3 with reference TRBV7-2 and TRBJ1-3 gives the whole variable domain GAGVSQSPSNKVTEKGKDVELRCDPISGHTALYWYRQSLGQGLEFLIYFQGNSAPDKSGLPSDRFSAERTGGSVSTLTIQRTQQEDSAVYLCASSLRPGEPGNTIYFGEGSWLTVV.

In its sample, this clonotype was seen a few times. The rearrangement joins TRBV5-1 to TRBJ2-7, with D perhaps assigned TRBD1 or TRBD2 (5 bases each). There are 16 residues in the CDR3. Germline V gene sequence: CDR1 SGHRS, CDR2 YFSETQ. V was shortened by 0 bases and J by 2 bases, with 15 bases between the two germline ends. Written as DNA, the CDR3 is TGCGCCAGCAGCTTGGGGCCGGGGACGGCAACCTACGAGCAGTACTTC. Its protein product is CASSLGPGTATYEQYF.

This clonotype came up many times. The V gene is TRBV7-2, the J gene TRBJ1-1; 7 bases are a match to TRBD1. Per the germline V gene, CDR1 is SGHTA and CDR2 is FQGNSA. The CDR3 contains 16 residues. Losses at the gene ends were 5 bases for V and 1 base for J; bases not matched to a gene: 10. DNA of the CDR3: TGTGCCAGCAGCCCCCGACAGGGCGTCAGGAACACTGAAGCTTTCTTT. Amino acid sequence: CASSPRQGVRNTEAFF.

The chain couples TRBV6-5 to TRBJ2-7; TRBD1 aligns across 7 bases. V shed 6 bases, J shed 0 bases, and the junction held 8 bases outside the gene matches. Germline V CDR1 and CDR2: MNHEY, SVGAGI. The CDR3 loop spans 15 amino acids. DNA of the CDR3: TGTGCCAGCAGGAGCCGACAGGGTTACTCCTACGAGCAGTACTTC. Translating gives CASRSRQGYSYEQYF.

The chain has TRBV29-1 and TRBJ2-5; D remains unclear. Germline loops: CDR1 SQVTM, CDR2 ANQGSEA. This CDR3 comprises 14 residues. Trimming left V 3 bases short and J 3 bases short, with 14 bases between. This CDR3 is CSVEDPLDKETQYF. The DNA of the CDR3 is TGCAGCGTTGAGGACCCCTTAGATAAAGAGACCCAGTACTTC.

This clonotype was seen a few times. The chain combines TRBV2 with TRBJ1-2, with D maybe TRBD1 (6 bases). V was trimmed by 2 bases and J by 6 bases, leaving 10 bases between them. Looked up from germline, CDR1 is SNHLY and CDR2 is FYNNEI. The CDR3 spans 13 residues. CDR3 region: CASSESTGNGYTF. The CDR3 DNA reads TGTGCCAGCAGTGAATCGACAGGCAATGGCTACACCTTC.

This clonotype was detected ten times or more. The gene calls are TRBV30 and TRBJ1-2; D possibly corresponds to TRBD1 (5 bases). The ends were cut back, 3 bases at V and 2 bases at J, with 10 bases in the middle. The V gene's germline CDR1 is GTSNPN and CDR2 SVGIG (reference sequence). CDR3 size: 13 residues. CDR3 residues: CAWSPDRNYGYTF. The CDR3 region has the DNA TGTGCCTGGAGCCCTGACAGAAACTATGGCTACACCTTC.

V usage is TRBV15 and J usage is TRBJ2-5; D gene uncertain. CDR3 size: 12 residues. From germline, CDR1 is LNHNV and CDR2 YYDKDF (reference sequence). With 5 bases removed from V and 5 bases from J, the gap between germline ends came to 9 bases. Here the CDR3 DNA reads TGTGCCACCAGCTGGGGTTTGGAGACCCAGTACTTC. Translated: CATSWGLETQYF.